The clone carrying this T cell receptor (beta chain) was counted once. Between the trimmed V and J ends, which lost 5 bases and 0 bases, there was a span of 8 bases. Germline V CDR1 and CDR2: SEHNR, FQNEAQ (reference sequence). The CDR3 has 13 residues. It was version v3.0 of the immunoSEQ assay that was run at survey level. Sequencing was performed with immunoSEQ multiplex PCR; in TCRdb, only in-frame clones are kept and a portion is missing. Here the sample spans approximately 36,000 clones, roughly 80% being singletons. The source of the sample is a study of long-term antiretroviral therapy in people with HIV. Study-wide background: Of all samples, the earliest predate the 2015 immediate-ART recommendation by about a decade.

The clonotype was recovered from a man aged 18-30 years with HIV. The source was unsorted PBMCs, collected 0.6 years after starting antiretroviral therapy. The chain has TRBV7-9 and TRBJ2-7; D ambiguous. In DNA, the CDR3 is TGTGCCAGCAGCGACCCAGCCTCCTACGAGCAGTACTTC. Residues: CASSDPASYEQYF.